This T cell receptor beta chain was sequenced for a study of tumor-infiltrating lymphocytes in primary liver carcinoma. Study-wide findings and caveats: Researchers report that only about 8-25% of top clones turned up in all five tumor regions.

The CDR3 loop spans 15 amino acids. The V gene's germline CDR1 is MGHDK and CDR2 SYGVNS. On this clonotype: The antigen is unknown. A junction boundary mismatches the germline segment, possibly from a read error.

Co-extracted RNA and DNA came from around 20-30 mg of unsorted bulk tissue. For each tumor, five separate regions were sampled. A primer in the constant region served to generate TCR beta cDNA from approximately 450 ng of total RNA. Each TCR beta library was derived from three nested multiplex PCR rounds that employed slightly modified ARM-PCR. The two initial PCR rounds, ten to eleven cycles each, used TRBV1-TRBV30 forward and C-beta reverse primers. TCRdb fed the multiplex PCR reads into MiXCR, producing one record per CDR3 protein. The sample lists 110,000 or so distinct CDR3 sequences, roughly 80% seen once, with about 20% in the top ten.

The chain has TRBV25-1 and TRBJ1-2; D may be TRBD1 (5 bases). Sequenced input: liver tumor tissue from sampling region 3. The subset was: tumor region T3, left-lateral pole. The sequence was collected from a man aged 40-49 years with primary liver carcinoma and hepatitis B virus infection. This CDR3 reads CDSSERGRPLNGYTF. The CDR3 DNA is TGTGACAGCAGTGAAAGGGGCAGGCCTCTAAATGGCTACACCTTC.